This T cell receptor (beta chain) is from a study of T cell responses to AZD1222 COVID-19 vaccine. Study in general: Samples with a second dose at about 4 or about 12 weeks were pooled together.

Some clones are missing from TCRdb's copy, which holds only in-frame ones; the method was immunoSEQ multiplex PCR. The sample includes approximately 100,000 clones, 92% seen only once; the top ten take 1% to 1.5%. Findings and limits, study-wide: None of the repertoires were sampled until the peak T cell response had passed. Clonal diversity may have been underestimated in mostly white British donors. At study baseline, merely a handful of AZD1222 recipients were seropositive.

Regarding this clone: Antigen unknown.

The TCR comes from an adult in good health. The sequenced sample was peripheral blood, obtained on day 0 of AZD1222 vaccination.

The CDR3 sequence: CASSRGGYGYTF. The CDR3 DNA sequence: TGTGCCAGTAGTCGGGGAGGCTATGGCTACACCTTC. The gene calls are TRBV19 and TRBJ1-2; D is ambiguous. Germline CDR1 reads LNHDA; CDR2 reads SQIVND (reference sequence). The CDR3 is made up of 12 amino acids. The V gene lost 5 bases and the J gene lost 4 bases, with 8 bases spanning the gap.